This TCR beta chain was found in a study of blood T cell repertoires in COVID-19. Trimming cost V 5 bases and J 7 bases; bases outside gene matches: 7. The CDR3 is 14 residues long. CDR1 and CDR2 from the germline V gene are MDHEN and SYDVKM. Authors' analysis steps: Counts of nucleated cells, estimated from reference gene primer amplification, were obtained. Sequencing was performed with immunoSEQ multiplex PCR; in TCRdb, only in-frame clones are kept and a portion is missing. V and J calls and clone size are given by that table; D and trimming were obtained from the DNA. The sample yields 280,000 or so clones, over 75% seen once.

The chain combines TRBV28 with TRBJ1-5; 8 nucleotides line up with TRBD1. Sequencing was done on a sample of peripheral blood. The clonotype was recovered from a woman aged 60-75 years with acute or convalescent COVID-19. The CDR3 protein is CASSVDRVGQPQHF. In nucleotides, the CDR3 is TGTGCCAGCAGTGTGGACAGGGTGGGACAGCCCCAGCATTTT. The whole variable domain, filled in from reference TRBV28 and TRBJ1-5, reads DVKVTQSSRYLVKRTGEKVFLECVQDMDHENMFWYRQDPGLGLRLIYFSYDVKMKEKGDIPEGYSVSREKKERFSLILESASTNQTSMYLCASSVDRVGQPQHFGDGTRLSIL.